This T cell receptor (beta chain) appears in the sequencing data of a study of response to subunit inactivated influenza vaccine. Regarding the study as a whole: That few new T cells are recruited by each seasonal influenza vaccination was the authors' suggestion.

The V gene's germline CDR1 is LGHDT and CDR2 YNNKEL (reference sequence). The length of the CDR3 is 13 residues. TCRdb reprocessed the RT-PCR reads via MiXCR and lists one record per CDR3 protein. The table includes some 180,000 distinct CDR3 sequences, around 8.8% detected once. Comments on this clonotype: The antigen is not known. A read error is possible here, since a much larger clone lies one base away.

The TCR comes from a man in his fifties or sixties who received an inactivated influenza vaccine. The specimen comprised non-naive T cells sorted from PBMCs, sampled on the day of vaccination. This chain links TRBV3-1 with TRBJ1-5; perhaps TRBD1 as D (6 bases). Here the CDR3 DNA reads TGTGCCAGCAGCTTACAGGGTGATCAGGCCCAGCATTTT. Translated, it gives CASSLQGDQAQHF. Supplemented by reference TRBV3-1 and TRBJ1-5, the full variable domain reads DTAVSQTPKYLVTQMGNDKSIKCEQNLGHDTMYWYKQDSKKFLKIMFSYNNKELIINETVPNRFSPKSPDKAHLNLHINSLELGDSAVYFCASSLQGDQAQHFGDGTRLSIL.